This is a list of T cell receptor beta chains from one sample in a study of blood T cell dynamics during melanoma immunotherapy. The repertoire was sequenced with immunoSEQ multiplex PCR; TCRdb's copy has only in-frame clones and lacks some. The top ten clones hold 10% of a sample with approximately 29,000 clones, over 70% of them seen once. The specimen was blood, collected from a patient treated with checkpoint blockade. All receptors derive from a human donor with melanoma. CDR3s include the opening cysteine and the closing phenylalanine or tryptophan. A D gene is named only where the DNA matches it firmly. Some rows mark clone size as missing; the rest say once, few, many or name a class of expanded clone.

TRBV29-1	TRBJ2-1	.	.	CSVDREYDEQFF	TGCAGCGTTGACAGGGAATACGATGAGCAGTTCTTC
TRBV10-3	TRBJ1-2	.	.	CATLRGGRALGGYTF	TGTGCCACTCTCCGGGGCGGACGGGCCTTAGGGGGCTACACCTTC
TRBV7-3	TRBJ1-2	TRBD1	.	CASSPGQGLYGYTF	TGTGCCAGCAGCCCGGGACAGGGCCTTTATGGCTACACCTTC
TRBV11-2	TRBJ2-1	TRBD2	.	CASSLASGSYNEQFF	TGTGCCAGCAGCTTAGCCAGCGGGAGCTACAATGAGCAGTTCTTC
TRBV5-1	TRBJ1-3	.	.	CASSTGGGGNTIYF	TGCGCCAGCAGCACGGGGGGTGGTGGAAACACCATATATTTT
TRBV11-2	TRBJ1-1	TRBD1	.	CASSPRGGGNTEAFF	TGTGCCAGCAGCCCCAGGGGGGGAGGGAACACTGAAGCTTTCTTT
TRBV11-2	TRBJ1-2	.	.	CASSLGSSYGYTF	TGTGCCAGCAGCTTAGGTTCGAGCTATGGCTACACCTTC
TRBV2	TRBJ2-7	TRBD1	once	CATLADRGFGEQYF	TGTGCCACGCTAGCCGACAGGGGCTTCGGCGAGCAGTACTTC
TRBV6-1	TRBJ2-7	TRBD1	few	CASSEVGDRGYEQYF	TGTGCCAGCAGTGAAGTCGGAGACAGGGGGTACGAGCAGTACTTC
TRBV7-2	TRBJ1-2	TRBD1	once	CASSPSQGGNYGYTF	TGTGCCAGCAGCCCCAGCCAGGGGGGGAACTATGGCTACACCTTC
TRBV7-9	TRBJ2-3	.	.	CASSLSDTQYF	TGTGCCAGCAGCTTGTCAGATACGCAGTATTTT
TRBV6-5	TRBJ1-6	.	.	CASSYSDAPLHF	TGTGCCAGCAGTTACTCGGATGCGCCCCTCCACTTT
TRBV6-4	TRBJ1-1	.	.	CASSASPGNTEAFF	TGTGCCAGCAGTGCATCCCCGGGAAACACTGAAGCTTTCTTT
TRBV7-6	TRBJ1-2	TRBD1	.	CASSSDRGNGYTF	TGTGCCAGCAGCTCGGACAGGGGTAATGGCTACACCTTC
TRBV28	TRBJ2-7	.	.	CASNTRNAPYEQYF	TGTGCCAGCAATACTCGCAATGCCCCCTACGAGCAGTACTTC
TRBV7-9	TRBJ1-4	.	.	CASSFGPGKLFF	TGTGCCAGCAGCTTCGGACCGGGAAAACTGTTTTTT
TRBV19	TRBJ2-7	.	.	CASSIDQSYEQYF	TGTGCCAGTAGTATAGATCAGTCCTACGAGCAGTACTTC
TRBV10-2	TRBJ2-2	.	.	CASSEGAGELFF	TGCGCCAGCAGTGAAGGCGCCGGGGAGCTGTTTTTT
TRBV6-5	TRBJ1-1	.	.	CASSLGLRGRKTEAFF	TGTGCCAGCAGTTTGGGGTTAAGGGGTAGGAAGACTGAAGCTTTCTTT
TRBV2	TRBJ2-2	TRBD2	.	CASSGTPGLAGGANTGELFF	TGTGCCAGCAGTGGAACCCCGGGACTAGCGGGAGGGGCGAACACCGGGGAGCTGTTTTTT
TRBV9	TRBJ1-2	.	.	CASSSRQGYGYTF	TGTGCCAGCAGCTCCCGCCAAGGCTATGGCTACACCTTC
TRBV5-1	TRBJ1-2	TRBD1	.	CASSSPGQPYGYTF	TGCGCCAGCAGCTCCCCGGGACAGCCCTATGGCTACACCTTC
TRBV11-2	TRBJ2-5	.	.	CASSLQLQGRQTQYF	TGTGCCAGCAGCTTGCAATTACAGGGTCGGCAGACCCAGTACTTC
TRBV6-1	TRBJ1-4	TRBD1	.	CASRDTGGNEKLFF	TGTGCCAGCAGAGACACAGGGGGTAATGAAAAACTGTTTTTT
TRBV5-1	TRBJ2-7	TRBD1	few	CASSLDRGRVYEQYF	TGCGCCAGCAGCTTGGATAGGGGGCGCGTCTACGAGCAGTACTTC
TRBV2	TRBJ2-3	.	once	CASTDDPSSTDTQYF	TGTGCCAGCACCGACGACCCATCCAGCACAGATACGCAGTATTTT
TRBV7-9	TRBJ2-1	.	.	CASRPALDEQFF	TGTGCCAGCAGACCCGCTTTGGATGAGCAGTTCTTC
TRBV9	TRBJ1-2	.	.	CASSHTREAYGYTF	TGTGCCAGCTCCCACACCAGGGAGGCCTATGGCTACACCTTC
TRBV7-9	TRBJ1-1	.	.	CASSPHLNTEAFF	TGTGCCAGCAGTCCCCACCTGAACACTGAAGCTTTCTTT
TRBV6-6	TRBJ2-7	TRBD1	.	CASSTKTGGAFGEQYF	TGTGCCAGCAGTACCAAGACAGGGGGCGCGTTCGGCGAGCAGTACTTC
TRBV4-1	TRBJ2-1	TRBD2	.	CASSQEGGYNEQFF	TGCGCCAGCAGCCAAGAGGGGGGGTACAATGAGCAGTTCTTC